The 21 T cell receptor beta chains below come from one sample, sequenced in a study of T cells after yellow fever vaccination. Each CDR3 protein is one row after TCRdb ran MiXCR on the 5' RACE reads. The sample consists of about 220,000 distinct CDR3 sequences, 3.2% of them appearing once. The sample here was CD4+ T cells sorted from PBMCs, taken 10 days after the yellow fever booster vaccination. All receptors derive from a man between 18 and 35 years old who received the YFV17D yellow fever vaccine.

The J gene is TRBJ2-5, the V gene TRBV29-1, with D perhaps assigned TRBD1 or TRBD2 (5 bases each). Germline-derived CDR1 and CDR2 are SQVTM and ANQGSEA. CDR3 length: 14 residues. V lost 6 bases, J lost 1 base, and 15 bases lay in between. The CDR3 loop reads CSVGSRGVQETQYF. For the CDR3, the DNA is TGCAGCGTAGGGTCTAGGGGAGTCCAAGAGACCCAGTACTTC.

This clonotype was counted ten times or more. For the CDR3, the DNA is TGTGCCAGCAGCTTAACAGGTTGGGGGACCCAGCAGTACGTC. Residues: CASSLTGWGTQQYV. This chain links TRBV7-2 with TRBJ2-7, with D possibly being TRBD1 or TRBD2 (5 bases each). Trimming cost V 2 bases and J 8 bases, with 16 bases left between them. This CDR3 spans 14 amino acids. In germline, CDR1 is SGHTA, CDR2 FQGNSA.

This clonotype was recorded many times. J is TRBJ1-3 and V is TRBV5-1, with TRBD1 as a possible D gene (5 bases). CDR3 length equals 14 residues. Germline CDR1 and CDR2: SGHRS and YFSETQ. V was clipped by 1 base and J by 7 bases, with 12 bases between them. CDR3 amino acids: CASSLYGDGNTIYF. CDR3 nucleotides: TGCGCCAGCAGCTTGTACGGGGACGGCAACACCATATATTTT.

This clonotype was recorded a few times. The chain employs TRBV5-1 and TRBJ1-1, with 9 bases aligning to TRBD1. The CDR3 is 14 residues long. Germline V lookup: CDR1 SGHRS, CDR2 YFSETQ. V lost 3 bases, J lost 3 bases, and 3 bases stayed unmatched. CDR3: CASSWDRVYTEAFF. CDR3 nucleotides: TGCGCCAGCAGCTGGGACAGGGTTTACACTGAAGCTTTCTTT.

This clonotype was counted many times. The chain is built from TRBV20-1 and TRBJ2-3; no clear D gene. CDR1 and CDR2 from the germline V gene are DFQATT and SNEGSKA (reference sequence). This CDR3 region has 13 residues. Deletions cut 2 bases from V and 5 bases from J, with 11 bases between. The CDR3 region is CSARNIGKDTQYF. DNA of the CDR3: TGCAGTGCTAGAAACATTGGTAAAGATACGCAGTATTTT.

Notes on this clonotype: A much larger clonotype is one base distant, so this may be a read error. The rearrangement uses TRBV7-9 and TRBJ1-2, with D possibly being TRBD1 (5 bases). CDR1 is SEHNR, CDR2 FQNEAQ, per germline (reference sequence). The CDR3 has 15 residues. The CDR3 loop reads CASGSGAGHNYDYTF. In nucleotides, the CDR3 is TGTGCCAGCGGCTCTGGGGCAGGGCACAACTATGACTACACCTTC.

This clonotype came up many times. The DNA of the CDR3 is TGTGCCAGCGGCCGGGACAGACTGTACAATGAGCAGTTCTTC. Protein: CASGRDRLYNEQFF. The chain has TRBV11-1 and TRBJ2-1, with TRBD1 matching over 7 bases. The CDR3 loop spans 14 amino acids. Per germline, CDR1 SGHAT and CDR2 FQDESV (reference sequence). Trimming took 8 bases from V and 4 from J; bases not matched to a gene: 8.

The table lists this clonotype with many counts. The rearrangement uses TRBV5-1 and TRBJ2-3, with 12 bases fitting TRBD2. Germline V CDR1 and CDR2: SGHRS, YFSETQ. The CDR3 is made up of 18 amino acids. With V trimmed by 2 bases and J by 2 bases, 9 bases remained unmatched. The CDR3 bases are TGCGCCAGCAGCTTCGGTCTAGCGGGGGGGGCTTACACAGATACGCAGTATTTT. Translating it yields CASSFGLAGGAYTDTQYF.

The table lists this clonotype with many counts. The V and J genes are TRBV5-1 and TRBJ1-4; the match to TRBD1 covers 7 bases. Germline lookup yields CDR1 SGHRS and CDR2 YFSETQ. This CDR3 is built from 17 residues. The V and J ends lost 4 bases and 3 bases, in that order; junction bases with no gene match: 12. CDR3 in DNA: TGCGCCAGCAGCCGGATAACAGGGGCATCGGCTAATGAAAAACTGTTTTTT. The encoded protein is CASSRITGASANEKLFF.

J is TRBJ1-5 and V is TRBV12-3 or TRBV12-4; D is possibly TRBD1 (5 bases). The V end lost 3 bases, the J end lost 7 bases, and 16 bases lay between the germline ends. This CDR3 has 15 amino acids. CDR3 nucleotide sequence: TGTGCCAGCAGTTTTGCAGTGGGGGTAGGGCAGCCCCAGCATTTT. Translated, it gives CASSFAVGVGQPQHF.

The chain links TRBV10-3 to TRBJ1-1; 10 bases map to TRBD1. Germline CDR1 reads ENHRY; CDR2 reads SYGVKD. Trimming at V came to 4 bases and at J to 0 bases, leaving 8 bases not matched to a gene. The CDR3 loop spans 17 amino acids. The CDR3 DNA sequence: TGTGCCATCAGTGGGGGACAGGGGAAGGGGCTGAACACTGAAGCTTTCTTT. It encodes CAISGGQGKGLNTEAFF.

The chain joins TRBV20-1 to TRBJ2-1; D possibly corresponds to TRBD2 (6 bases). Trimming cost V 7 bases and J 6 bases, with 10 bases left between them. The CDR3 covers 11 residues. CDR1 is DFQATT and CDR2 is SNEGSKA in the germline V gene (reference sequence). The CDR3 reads CSGIAANEQFF. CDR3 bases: TGCAGTGGGATAGCGGCCAATGAGCAGTTCTTC.

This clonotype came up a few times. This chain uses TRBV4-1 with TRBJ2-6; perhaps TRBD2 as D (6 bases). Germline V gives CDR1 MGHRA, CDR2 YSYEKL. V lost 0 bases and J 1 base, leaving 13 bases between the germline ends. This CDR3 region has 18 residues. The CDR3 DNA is TGCGCCAGCAGCCAAGATCAGACGGGGAGGTCTGGGGCCAACGTCCTGACTTTC. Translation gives CASSQDQTGRSGANVLTF.

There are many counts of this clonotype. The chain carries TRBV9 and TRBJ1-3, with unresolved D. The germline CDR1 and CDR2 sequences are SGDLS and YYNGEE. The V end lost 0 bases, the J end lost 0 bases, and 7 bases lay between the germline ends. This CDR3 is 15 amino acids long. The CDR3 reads CASSVGPSSGNTIYF. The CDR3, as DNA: TGTGCCAGCAGCGTAGGGCCGAGCTCTGGAAACACCATATATTTT.

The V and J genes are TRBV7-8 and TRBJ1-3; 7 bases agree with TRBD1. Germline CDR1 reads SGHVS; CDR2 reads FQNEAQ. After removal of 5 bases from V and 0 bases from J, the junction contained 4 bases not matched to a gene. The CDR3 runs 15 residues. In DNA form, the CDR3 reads TGTGCCAGCAGCCCGGGACAGTCCTCTGGAAACACCATATATTTT. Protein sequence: CASSPGQSSGNTIYF.

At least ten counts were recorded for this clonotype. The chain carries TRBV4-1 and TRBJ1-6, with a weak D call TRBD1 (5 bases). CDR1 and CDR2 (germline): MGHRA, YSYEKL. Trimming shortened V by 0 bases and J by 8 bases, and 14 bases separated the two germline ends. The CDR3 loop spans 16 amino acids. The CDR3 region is CASSQEGAPSDSPLHF. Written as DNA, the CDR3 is TGCGCCAGCAGCCAAGAAGGGGCCCCTTCGGATTCACCCCTCCACTTT.

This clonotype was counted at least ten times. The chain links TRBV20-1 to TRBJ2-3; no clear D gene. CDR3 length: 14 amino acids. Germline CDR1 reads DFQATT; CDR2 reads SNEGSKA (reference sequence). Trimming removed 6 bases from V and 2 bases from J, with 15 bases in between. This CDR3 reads CSAELLTTTDTQYF. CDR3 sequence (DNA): TGCAGTGCCGAGTTACTGACAACCACAGATACGCAGTATTTT.

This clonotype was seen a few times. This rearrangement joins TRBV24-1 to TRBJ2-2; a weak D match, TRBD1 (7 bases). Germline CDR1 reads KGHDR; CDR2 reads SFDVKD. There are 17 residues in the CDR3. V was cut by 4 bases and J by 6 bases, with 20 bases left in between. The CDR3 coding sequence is TGTGCCACCAGTGACGCCGGGGGACAGACTTTAGCCGGGGAGCTGTTTTTT. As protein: CATSDAGGQTLAGELFF.

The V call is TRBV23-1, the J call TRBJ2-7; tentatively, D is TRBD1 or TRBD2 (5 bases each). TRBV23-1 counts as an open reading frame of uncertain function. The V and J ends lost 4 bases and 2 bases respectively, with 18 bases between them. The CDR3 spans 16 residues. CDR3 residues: CASSPRWGLEAYEQYV. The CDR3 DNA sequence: TGCGCCAGCAGTCCTAGATGGGGGTTGGAAGCCTACGAGCAGTACGTC.

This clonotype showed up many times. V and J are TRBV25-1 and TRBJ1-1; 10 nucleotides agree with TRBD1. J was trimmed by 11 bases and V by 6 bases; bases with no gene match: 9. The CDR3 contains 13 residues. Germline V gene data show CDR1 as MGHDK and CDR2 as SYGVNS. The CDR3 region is CASSRGQGRAAFF. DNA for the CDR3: TGTGCCAGCAGCCGGGGACAGGGGAGGGCCGCTTTCTTT.

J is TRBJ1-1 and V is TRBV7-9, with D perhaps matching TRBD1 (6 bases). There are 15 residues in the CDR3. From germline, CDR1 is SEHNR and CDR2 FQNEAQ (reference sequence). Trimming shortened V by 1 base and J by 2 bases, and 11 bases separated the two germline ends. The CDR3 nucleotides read TGTGCCAGCAGCTTAGGTATAGGGACAAACACTGAAGCTTTCTTT. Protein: CASSLGIGTNTEAFF.